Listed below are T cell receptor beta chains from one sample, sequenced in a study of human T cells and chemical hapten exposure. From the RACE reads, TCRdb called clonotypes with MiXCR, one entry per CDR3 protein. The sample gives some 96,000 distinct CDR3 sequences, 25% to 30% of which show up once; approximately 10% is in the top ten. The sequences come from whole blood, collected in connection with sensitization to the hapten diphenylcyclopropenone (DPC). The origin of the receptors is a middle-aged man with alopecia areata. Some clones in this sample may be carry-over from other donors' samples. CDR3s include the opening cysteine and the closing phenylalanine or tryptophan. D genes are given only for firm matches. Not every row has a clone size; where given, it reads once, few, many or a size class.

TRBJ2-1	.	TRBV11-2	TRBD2	TGTGCCAGCAGCCCCCGCGTACTAGCGGGGGGGAGCTCCTACAATGAGCAGTTCTTC	CASSPRVLAGGSSYNEQFF
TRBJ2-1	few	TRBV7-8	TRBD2	TGTGCCAGCAGCTTAGTTGGGGGGGGGTCTGATGAGCAGTTCTTC	CASSLVGGGSDEQFF
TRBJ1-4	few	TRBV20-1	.	TGCAGTGCTAGCGGCAGCGGAAAACTGTTTTTT	CSASGSGKLFF
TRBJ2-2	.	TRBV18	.	TGTGCCAGCTCACCCCCTTTGACGGGGACCGGGGAGCTGTTTTTT	CASSPPLTGTGELFF
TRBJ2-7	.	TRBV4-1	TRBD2	TGCGCCAGCAGCCAAGATCGGGCTAGCGGTGCCTACGAGCAGTACTTC	CASSQDRASGAYEQYF
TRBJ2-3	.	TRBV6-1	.	TGTGCCAGCAGTGATGGTACGCAGTATTTT	CASSDGTQYF
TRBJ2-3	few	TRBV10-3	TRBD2	TGTGCCATCAGTGACACTAGCGGGAGAGTAGATACGCAGTATTTT	CAISDTSGRVDTQYF
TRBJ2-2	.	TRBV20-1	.	TGCAGTGCTAGAGATCCTTTTGCGGCCTCGAACACCGGGGAGCTGTTTTTT	CSARDPFAASNTGELFF
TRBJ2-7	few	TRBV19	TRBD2	TGTGCCAGTCGCGCTAGCGGAACTCTATCCTACGAGCAGTACTTC	CASRASGTLSYEQYF
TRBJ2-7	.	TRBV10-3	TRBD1	TGTGCCATCAGTAACAGGGGCGAGCAGTACTTC	CAISNRGEQYF
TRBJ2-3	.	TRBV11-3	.	TGTGCCAGCAGCCCCCTAGTGACCACGCAGTATTTT	CASSPLVTTQYF
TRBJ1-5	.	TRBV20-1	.	TGCAGTGCCCCCCCCAGAGGGGGGCATCAGCCCCAGCATTTT	CSAPPRGGHQPQHF
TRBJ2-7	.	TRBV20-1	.	TGCAGTCACTCGGGCAGAACGGCCTACGAGCAGTACTTC	CSHSGRTAYEQYF
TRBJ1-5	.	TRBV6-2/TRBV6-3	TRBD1	TGTGCCAGCAGGGTCCGGGACAGACTTAATCAGCCCCAGCATTTT	CASRVRDRLNQPQHF
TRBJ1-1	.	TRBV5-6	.	TGTGCCAGCAGCTTCAAATCAGCCCTTGAAGCTTTCTTT	CASSFKSALEAFF
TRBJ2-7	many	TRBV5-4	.	TGTGCCAGCAGCCTGAGCTCTGGCAGGGGTTACGAGCAGTACTTC	CASSLSSGRGYEQYF
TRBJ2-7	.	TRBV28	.	TGTGCCAGCAGTTTATGGGGCGGGGTCTCCTACGAGCAGTACTTC	CASSLWGGVSYEQYF
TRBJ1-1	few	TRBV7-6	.	TGTGCCAGCAGCACCGGGACGGCGAACACTGAAGCTTTCTTT	CASSTGTANTEAFF
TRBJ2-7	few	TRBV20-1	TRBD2	TGCAGTGCTAGATCAGATAGCGGGAGCTTCTACGAGCAGTACTTC	CSARSDSGSFYEQYF
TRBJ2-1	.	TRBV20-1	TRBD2	TGCAGTGCTAGAGACCCCCGGGAGGCTAGCGGGCTAAATGAGCAGTTCTTC	CSARDPREASGLNEQFF
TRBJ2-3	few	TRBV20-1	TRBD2	TGCAGTGCCCCTCCTAGCGGAGCGGGCACAGATACGCAGTATTTT	CSAPPSGAGTDTQYF
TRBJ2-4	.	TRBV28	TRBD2	TGTGCCAGCAGTTCCCGGACTAGCGGGCGCTCCGGGAGCATTCAGTACTTC	CASSSRTSGRSGSIQYF
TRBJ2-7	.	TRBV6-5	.	TGTGCCAGCAGTTACTCGGGACTTCTCTACGAGCAGTACTTC	CASSYSGLLYEQYF
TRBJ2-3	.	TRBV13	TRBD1	TGTGCCAGCAGCTCCCGGGACAGCGTACGGGGCACAGATACGCAGTATTTT	CASSSRDSVRGTDTQYF
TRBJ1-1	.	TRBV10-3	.	TGTGCCATCAGCCCGGACGGGGGTGGAAGGAGTGAAGCTTTCTTT	CAISPDGGGRSEAFF
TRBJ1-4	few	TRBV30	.	TGTGCCTGGAGTGTACATCCAGGGAGGAGAGAAAAACTGTTTTTT	CAWSVHPGRREKLFF
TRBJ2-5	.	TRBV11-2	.	TGTGCCAGCAGCTCACCTGGCGGCTTTGCCTTTCAAGAGACCCAGTACTTC	CASSSPGGFAFQETQYF
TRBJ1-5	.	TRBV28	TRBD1	TGTGCCAGCAGTTTCGGCAGGGGGATTCAGCCCCAGCATTTT	CASSFGRGIQPQHF
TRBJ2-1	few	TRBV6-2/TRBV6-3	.	TGTGCCAGCAGTTACGGGGCCAATGAGCAGTTCTTC	CASSYGANEQFF
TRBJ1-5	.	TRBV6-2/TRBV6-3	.	TGTGCCAGCAGACAGGTGGGATTAGACAATCAGCCCCAGCATTTT	CASRQVGLDNQPQHF
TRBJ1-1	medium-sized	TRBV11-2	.	TGTGCCAGCAGCCCCGCTGGCACGAACACTGAAGCTTTCTTT	CASSPAGTNTEAFF
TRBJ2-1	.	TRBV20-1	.	TGCAGTGCTAGGGCGGCGGGCGGGCTATACAATGAGCAGTTCTTC	CSARAAGGLYNEQFF
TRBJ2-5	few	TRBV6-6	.	TGTGCCAGCAGCCCAAGCATCCTGGCCGGGGCCCAGTACTTC	CASSPSILAGAQYF
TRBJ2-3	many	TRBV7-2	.	TGTGCCAGCAGCTTAGCAGATACGCAGTATTTT	CASSLADTQYF
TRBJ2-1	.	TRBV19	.	TGTGCCAGTAGTATAACCCGGGGAGAGTACAATGAGCAGTTCTTC	CASSITRGEYNEQFF
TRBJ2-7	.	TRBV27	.	TGTGCCAGCAGTTTTCGGCAATCCTACGAGCAGTACTTC	CASSFRQSYEQYF
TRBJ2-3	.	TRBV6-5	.	TGTGCCAGCAGTTACGCAGGGCGCGGGAGCACAGATACGCAGTATTTT	CASSYAGRGSTDTQYF
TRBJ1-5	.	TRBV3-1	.	TGTGCCAGCAGCCAAACAGGGCTCAATCAGCCCCAGCATTTT	CASSQTGLNQPQHF
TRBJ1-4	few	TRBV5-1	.	TGCGCCAGCAGCTTGGAAGGGCCTGCAACTAATGAAAAACTGTTTTTT	CASSLEGPATNEKLFF
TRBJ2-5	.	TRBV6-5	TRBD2	TGTGCCAGCAGTTACACTAGCGGTGTCGGGACCCAGTACTTC	CASSYTSGVGTQYF
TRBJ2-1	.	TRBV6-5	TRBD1	TGTGCCAGCAGTCCCGACAGGGGTTACAATGAGCAGTTCTTC	CASSPDRGYNEQFF
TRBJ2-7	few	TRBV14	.	TGTGCCAGCAGCCTCACTTTGGGCGCGCTCGAGCAGTACTTC	CASSLTLGALEQYF
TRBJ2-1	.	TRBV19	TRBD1	TGTGCCAGTAGCAATCCGGGACAGAGCTACAATGAGCAGTTCTTC	CASSNPGQSYNEQFF
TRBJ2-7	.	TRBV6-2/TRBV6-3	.	TGTGCCAGCAGTTACCTGGCGACCTACGAGCAGTACTTC	CASSYLATYEQYF
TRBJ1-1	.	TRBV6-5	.	TGTGCCAGTCGCCCGGGGCGTCGCACTGAAGCTTTCTTT	CASRPGRRTEAFF
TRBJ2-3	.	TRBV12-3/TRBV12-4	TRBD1	TGTGCCAGCAGCGCTGACAGGGCGTTCCGAGATACGCAGTATTTT	CASSADRAFRDTQYF
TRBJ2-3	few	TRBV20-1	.	TGCAGTGCTAGGGGGATCGGGACTCCTAGTGCAGATACGCAGTATTTT	CSARGIGTPSADTQYF
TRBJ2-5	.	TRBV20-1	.	TGCAGTGCTAGCGGGAGCCAAGAGACCCAGTACTTC	CSASGSQETQYF